The present TCR beta chain was sequenced within a study of PD-1 blockade in classical Hodgkin lymphoma. Points from the study as a whole: Repertoires differed for reasons still undefined, possibly disease activity or prior therapy.

Sequencing was performed with immunoSEQ multiplex PCR; in TCRdb, only in-frame clones are kept and a portion is missing. This sample has about 17,000 clones, with about 81% found just once. Trimming pared 4 bases from V and 7 bases from J, leaving 8 bases between. CDR1 and CDR2 from the germline V gene are SGHAT and FQNNGV. The CDR3 is 12 residues long. Each patient's relapse followed autologous stem cell transplantation, and brentuximab vedotin exposure varied. A word on this clone: The antigen is unknown.

The genes are TRBV11-2 and TRBJ2-4; D might be TRBD1 (6 bases). The receptor's source is a human donor with classical Hodgkin lymphoma. The specimen comprised peripheral blood mononuclear cells (PBMCs), sampled at baseline. CDR3 coding DNA: TGTGCCAGCAGCTCCGGACAGAACATTCAGTACTTC. It yields the protein CASSSGQNIQYF. The full variable domain, completed using reference TRBV11-2 and TRBJ2-4, is EAGVAQSPRYKIIEKRQSVAFWCNPISGHATLYWYQQILGQGPKLLIQFQNNGVVDDSQLPKDRFSAERLKGVDSTLKIQPAKLEDSAVYLCASSSGQNIQYFGAGTRLSVL.